This T cell receptor (beta chain) was retrieved from a study of T cells in localized non-small cell lung cancer. General study points: Turning up in adjacent lung were a median approximately 58 of the top 100 tumor clones. Sequencing was restricted to one tumor region; therefore, heterogeneity remains possible.

The assay was immunoSEQ multiplex PCR, and TCRdb's table has in-frame clones only and misses some. The sample holds about 74,000 clones; 84% are singletons and the top ten take 1% to 1.5%. About this clone itself: What it binds is not known.

This CDR3 contains 13 residues. From germline, CDR1 is MNHEY and CDR2 SMNVEV (reference sequence). Between the trimmed V and J ends, which lost 5 bases and 1 base, there was a span of 9 bases. The clonotype originates from a female donor at least 60 years old with stage I lung adenocarcinoma. The V and J genes are TRBV27 and TRBJ2-7; the D call may be TRBD1 or TRBD2 (5 bases each). The starting material was peripheral blood, obtained before any cancer treatment. For the CDR3, the DNA is TGTGCCAGCAGTCCGTGGGGGTCCTACGAGCAGTACTTC. It specifies CASSPWGSYEQYF.